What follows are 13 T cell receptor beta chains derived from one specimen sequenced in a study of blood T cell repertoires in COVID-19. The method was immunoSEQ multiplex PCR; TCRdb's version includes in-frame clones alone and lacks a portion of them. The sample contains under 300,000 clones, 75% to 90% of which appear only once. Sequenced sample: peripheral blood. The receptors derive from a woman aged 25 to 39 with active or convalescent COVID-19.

In DNA, the CDR3 is TGTGCCAGCAGCTTAGACCCGGGACTAGCGGGGCCAGAGCAGTTCTTC. Amino acids: CASSLDPGLAGPEQFF. The V call is TRBV11-1, the J call TRBJ2-1; 13 nucleotides align to TRBD2. The CDR3 consists of 16 residues. Germline V CDR1 and CDR2: SGHAT, FQDESV (reference sequence). J lost 10 bases, V lost 1 base, and 7 bases had no gene match.

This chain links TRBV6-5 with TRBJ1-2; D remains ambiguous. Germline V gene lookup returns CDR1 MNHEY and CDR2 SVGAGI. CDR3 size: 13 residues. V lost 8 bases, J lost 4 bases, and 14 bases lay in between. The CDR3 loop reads CASRREGAYGYTF. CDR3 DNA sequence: TGTGCCAGCCGGAGGGAGGGCGCCTATGGCTACACCTTC.

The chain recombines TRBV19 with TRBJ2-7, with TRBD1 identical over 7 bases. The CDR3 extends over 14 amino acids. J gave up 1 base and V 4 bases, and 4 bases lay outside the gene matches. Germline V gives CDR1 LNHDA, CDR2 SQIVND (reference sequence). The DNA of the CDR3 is TGTGCCAGTAGTACCAGACAGGGTTCCTACGAGCAGTACTTC. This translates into CASSTRQGSYEQYF.

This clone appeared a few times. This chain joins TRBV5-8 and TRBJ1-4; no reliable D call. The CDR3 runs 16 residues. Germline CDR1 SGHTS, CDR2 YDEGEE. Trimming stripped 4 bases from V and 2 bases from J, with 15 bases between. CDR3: CASSLGGGLTNEKLFF. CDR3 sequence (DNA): TGTGCCAGCAGCCTAGGAGGAGGGCTTACTAATGAAAAACTGTTTTTT. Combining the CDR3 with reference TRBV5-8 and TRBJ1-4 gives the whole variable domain EAGVTQSPTHLIKTRGQQATLRCSPISGHTSVYWYQQALGLGLQFLLWYDEGEERNRGNFPPRFSGRQFPNYSSELNVNALELEDSALYLCASSLGGGLTNEKLFFGSGTQLSVL.

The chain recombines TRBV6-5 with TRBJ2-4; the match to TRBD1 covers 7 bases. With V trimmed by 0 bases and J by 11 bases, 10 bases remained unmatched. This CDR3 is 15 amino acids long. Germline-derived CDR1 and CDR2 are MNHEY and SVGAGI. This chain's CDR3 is CASSYSGTEISVQYF. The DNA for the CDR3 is TGTGCCAGCAGTTACTCCGGGACAGAAATTTCCGTTCAGTACTTC.

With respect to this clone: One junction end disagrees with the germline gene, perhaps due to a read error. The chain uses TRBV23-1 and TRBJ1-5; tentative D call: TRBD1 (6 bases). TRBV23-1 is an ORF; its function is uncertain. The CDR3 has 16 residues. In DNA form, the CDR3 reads TGCGCCAGCAGTCTCGACAGGAATTATAGCAATCAGCCCCGGCATTTT. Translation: CASSLDRNYSNQPRHF.

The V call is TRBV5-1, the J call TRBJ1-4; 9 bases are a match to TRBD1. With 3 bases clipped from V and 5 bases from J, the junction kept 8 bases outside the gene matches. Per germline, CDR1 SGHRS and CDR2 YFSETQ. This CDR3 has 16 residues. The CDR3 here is CASSWGTTGGNEKLFF. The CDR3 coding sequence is TGCGCCAGCAGCTGGGGAACGACAGGGGGGAATGAAAAACTGTTTTTT.

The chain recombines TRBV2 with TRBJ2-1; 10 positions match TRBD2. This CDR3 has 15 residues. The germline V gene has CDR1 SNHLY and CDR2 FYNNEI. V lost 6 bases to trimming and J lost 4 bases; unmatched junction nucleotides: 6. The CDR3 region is CASSRLAGAYNEQFF. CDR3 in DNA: TGTGCCAGCAGCCGTCTAGCGGGGGCTTACAATGAGCAGTTCTTC.

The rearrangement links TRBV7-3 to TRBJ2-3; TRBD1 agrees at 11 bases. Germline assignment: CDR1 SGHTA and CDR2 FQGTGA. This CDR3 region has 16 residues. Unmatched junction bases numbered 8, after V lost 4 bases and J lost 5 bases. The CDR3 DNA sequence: TGTGCCAGCAGCTCCCAGCCGGGACAGGGGGTAGATACGCAGTATTTT. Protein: CASSSQPGQGVDTQYF.

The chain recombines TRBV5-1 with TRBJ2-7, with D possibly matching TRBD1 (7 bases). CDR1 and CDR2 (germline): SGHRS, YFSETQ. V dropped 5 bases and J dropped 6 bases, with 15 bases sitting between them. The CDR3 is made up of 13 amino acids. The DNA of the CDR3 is TGCGCCAGCAGGGAGGGGGCGGCGGGCGAGCAGTACTTC. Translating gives CASREGAAGEQYF.

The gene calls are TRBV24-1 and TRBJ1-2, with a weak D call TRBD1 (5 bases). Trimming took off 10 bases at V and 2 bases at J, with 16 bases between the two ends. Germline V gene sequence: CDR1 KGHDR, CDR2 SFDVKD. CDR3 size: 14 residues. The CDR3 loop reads CATEDGAGNYGYTF. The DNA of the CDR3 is TGTGCCACAGAAGATGGGGCAGGGAACTATGGCTACACCTTC.

CDR3: CASSSPLGVGNYEQFF. As DNA, the CDR3 is TGTGCCAGCAGCTCCCCTTTAGGGGTCGGTAATTATGAGCAGTTCTTC. This chain links TRBV7-6 with TRBJ2-1; D perhaps matches TRBD1 (5 bases). The germline V and J ends were trimmed by 4 bases and 8 bases, with 21 bases remaining between them. Germline values: CDR1 SGHVS, CDR2 FNYEAQ. There are 16 residues in the CDR3.

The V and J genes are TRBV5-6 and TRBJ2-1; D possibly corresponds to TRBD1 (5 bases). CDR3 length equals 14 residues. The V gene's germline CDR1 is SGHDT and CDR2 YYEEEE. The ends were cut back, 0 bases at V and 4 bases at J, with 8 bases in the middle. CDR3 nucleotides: TGTGCCAGCAGCTTGGGGGGCGGTTACAATGAGCAGTTCTTC. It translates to CASSLGGGYNEQFF.